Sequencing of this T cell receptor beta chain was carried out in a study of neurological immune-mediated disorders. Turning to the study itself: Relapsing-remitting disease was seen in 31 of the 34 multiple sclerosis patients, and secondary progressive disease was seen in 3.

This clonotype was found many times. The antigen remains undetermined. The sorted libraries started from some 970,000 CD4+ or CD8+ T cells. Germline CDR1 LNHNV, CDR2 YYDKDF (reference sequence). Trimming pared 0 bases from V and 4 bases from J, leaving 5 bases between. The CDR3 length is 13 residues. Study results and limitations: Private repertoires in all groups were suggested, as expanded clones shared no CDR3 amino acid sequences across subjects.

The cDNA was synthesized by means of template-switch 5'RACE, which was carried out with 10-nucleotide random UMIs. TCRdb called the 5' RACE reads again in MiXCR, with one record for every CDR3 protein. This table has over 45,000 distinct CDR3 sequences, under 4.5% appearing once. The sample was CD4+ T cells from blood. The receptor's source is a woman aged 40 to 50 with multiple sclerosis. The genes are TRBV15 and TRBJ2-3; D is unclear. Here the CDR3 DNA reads TGTGCCACCAGCAGAGATCGTTCAGATACGCAGTATTTT. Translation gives CATSRDRSDTQYF.